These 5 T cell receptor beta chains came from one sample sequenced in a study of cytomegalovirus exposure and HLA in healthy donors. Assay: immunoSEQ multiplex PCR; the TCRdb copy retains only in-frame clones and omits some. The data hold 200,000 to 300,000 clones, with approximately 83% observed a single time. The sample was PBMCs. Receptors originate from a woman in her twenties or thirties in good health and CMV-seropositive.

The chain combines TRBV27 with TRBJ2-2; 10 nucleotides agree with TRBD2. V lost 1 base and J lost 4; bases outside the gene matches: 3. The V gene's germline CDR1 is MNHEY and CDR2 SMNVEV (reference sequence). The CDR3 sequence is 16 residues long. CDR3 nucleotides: TGTGCCAGCAGTTTATTAGCGGGAGGCCTCACCGGGGAGCTGTTTTTT. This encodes CASSLLAGGLTGELFF.

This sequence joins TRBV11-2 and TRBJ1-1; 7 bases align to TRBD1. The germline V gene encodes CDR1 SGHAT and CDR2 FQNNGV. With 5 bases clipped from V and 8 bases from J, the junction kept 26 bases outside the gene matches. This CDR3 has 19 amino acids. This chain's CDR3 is CASSPGRDSLPLASSEAFF. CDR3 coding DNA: TGTGCCAGCAGCCCTGGACGGGACAGCCTACCTTTGGCGAGCTCCGAAGCTTTCTTT.

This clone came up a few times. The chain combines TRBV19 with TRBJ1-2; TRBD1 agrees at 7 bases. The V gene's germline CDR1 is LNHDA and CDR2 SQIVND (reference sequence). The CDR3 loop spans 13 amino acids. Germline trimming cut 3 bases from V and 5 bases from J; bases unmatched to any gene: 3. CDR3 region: CASSIRQGYGYTF. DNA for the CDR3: TGTGCCAGTAGTATTCGACAGGGATATGGCTACACCTTC.

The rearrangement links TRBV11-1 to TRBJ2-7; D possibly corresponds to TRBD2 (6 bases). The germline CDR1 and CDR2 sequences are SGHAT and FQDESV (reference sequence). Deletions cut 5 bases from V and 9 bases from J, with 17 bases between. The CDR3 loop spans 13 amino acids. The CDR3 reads CASSRLGGAVQYF. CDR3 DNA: TGTGCCAGCAGCCGATTAGGAGGGGCTGTGCAGTACTTC.

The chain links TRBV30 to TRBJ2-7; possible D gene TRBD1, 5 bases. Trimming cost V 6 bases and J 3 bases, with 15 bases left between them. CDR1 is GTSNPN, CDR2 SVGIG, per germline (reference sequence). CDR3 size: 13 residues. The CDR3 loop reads CACSGNADYEQYF. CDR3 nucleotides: TGTGCCTGTTCAGGGAACGCGGACTACGAGCAGTACTTC.